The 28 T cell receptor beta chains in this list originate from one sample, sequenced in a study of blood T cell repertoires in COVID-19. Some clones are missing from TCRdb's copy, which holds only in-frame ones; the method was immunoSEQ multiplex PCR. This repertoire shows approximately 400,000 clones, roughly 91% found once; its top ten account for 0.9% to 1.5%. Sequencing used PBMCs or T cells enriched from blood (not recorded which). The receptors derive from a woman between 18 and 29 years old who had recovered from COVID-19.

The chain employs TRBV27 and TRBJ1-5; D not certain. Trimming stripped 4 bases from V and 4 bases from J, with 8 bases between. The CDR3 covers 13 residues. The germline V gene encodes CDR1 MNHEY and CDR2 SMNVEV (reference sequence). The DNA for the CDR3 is TGTGCCAGCAGTTCGTCAGAAAATCAGCCCCAGCATTTT. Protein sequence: CASSSSENQPQHF.

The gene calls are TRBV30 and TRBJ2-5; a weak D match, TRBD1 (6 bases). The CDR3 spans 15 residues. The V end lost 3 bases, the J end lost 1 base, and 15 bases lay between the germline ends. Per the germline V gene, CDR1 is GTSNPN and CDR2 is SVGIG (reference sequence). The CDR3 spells CAWSRTVKPQETQYF. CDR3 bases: TGTGCCTGGAGCCGGACAGTTAAACCCCAAGAGACCCAGTACTTC.

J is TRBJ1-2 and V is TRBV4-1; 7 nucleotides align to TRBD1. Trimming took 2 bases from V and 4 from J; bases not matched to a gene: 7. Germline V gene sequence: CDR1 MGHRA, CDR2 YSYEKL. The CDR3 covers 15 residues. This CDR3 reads CASSQTGEPSYGYTF. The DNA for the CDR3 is TGCGCCAGCAGCCAAACAGGGGAACCGAGCTATGGCTACACCTTC.

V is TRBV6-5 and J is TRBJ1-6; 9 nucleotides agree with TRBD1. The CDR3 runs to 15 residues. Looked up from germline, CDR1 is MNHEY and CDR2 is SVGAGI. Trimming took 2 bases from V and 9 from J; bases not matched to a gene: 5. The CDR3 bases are TGTGCCAGCAGTTACCAGGGACAGGGCAGTTCACCCCTCCACTTT. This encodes CASSYQGQGSSPLHF.

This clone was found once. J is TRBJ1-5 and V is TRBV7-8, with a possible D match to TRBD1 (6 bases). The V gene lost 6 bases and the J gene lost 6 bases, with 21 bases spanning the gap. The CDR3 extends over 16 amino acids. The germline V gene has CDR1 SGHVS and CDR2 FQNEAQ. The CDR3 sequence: CASSPTVGGEGQPQHF. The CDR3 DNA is TGTGCCAGCAGTCCCACCGTAGGGGGTGAGGGTCAGCCCCAGCATTTT.

CDR3 in amino acids: CSVRGSGNTIYF. In DNA, the CDR3 is TGCAGCGTTCGCGGTTCTGGAAACACCATATATTTT. The genes are TRBV29-1 and TRBJ1-3; D ambiguous. Germline V gene data show CDR1 as SQVTM and CDR2 as ANQGSEA. This CDR3 spans 12 amino acids. Trimming took 5 bases from V and 1 from J, leaving 6 bases between them. The full variable domain, completed using reference TRBV29-1 and TRBJ1-3, is SAVISQKPSRDICQRGTSLTIQCQVDSQVTMMFWYRQQPGQSLTLIATANQGSEATYESGFVIDKFPISRPNLTFSTLTVSNMSPEDSSIYLCSVRGSGNTIYFGEGSWLTVV.

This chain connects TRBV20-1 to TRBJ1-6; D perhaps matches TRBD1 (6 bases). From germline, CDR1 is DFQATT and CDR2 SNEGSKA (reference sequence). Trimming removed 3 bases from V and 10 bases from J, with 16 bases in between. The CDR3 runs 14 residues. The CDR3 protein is CSASSGGGSSPLHF. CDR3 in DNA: TGCAGTGCTAGTTCGGGGGGCGGCTCGTCACCCCTCCACTTT.

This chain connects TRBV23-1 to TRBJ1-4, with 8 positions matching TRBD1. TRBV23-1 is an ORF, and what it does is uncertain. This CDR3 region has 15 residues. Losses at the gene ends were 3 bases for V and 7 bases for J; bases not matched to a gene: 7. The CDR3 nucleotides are TGCGCCAGCAGTCAGCCCGACAGGGGTGGTGAAAAACTGTTTTTT. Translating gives CASSQPDRGGEKLFF.

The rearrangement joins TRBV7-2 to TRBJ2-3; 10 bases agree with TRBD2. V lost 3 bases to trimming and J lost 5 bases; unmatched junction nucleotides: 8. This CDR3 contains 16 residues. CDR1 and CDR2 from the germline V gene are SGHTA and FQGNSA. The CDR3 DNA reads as TGTGCCAGCAGCTTCCCAGCGGGGGGGCTTGGAGATACGCAGTATTTT. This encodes CASSFPAGGLGDTQYF.

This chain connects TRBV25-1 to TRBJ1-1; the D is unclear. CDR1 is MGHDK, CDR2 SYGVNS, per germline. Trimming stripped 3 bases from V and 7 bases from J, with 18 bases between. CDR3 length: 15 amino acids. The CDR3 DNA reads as TGTGCCAGCAGTGATCCGCGGGAGGAAAGGGATGAAGCTTTCTTT. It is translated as CASSDPREERDEAFF. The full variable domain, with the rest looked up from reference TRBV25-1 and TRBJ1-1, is EADIYQTPRYLVIGTGKKITLECSQTMGHDKMYWYQQDPGMELHLIHYSYGVNSTEKGDLSSESTVSRIRTEHFPLTLESARPSHTSQYLCASSDPREERDEAFFGQGTRLTVV.

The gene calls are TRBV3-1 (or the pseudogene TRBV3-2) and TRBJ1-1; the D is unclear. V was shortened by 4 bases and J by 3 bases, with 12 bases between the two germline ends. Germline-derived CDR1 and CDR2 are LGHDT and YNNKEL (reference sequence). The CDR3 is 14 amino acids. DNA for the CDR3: TGTGCCAGCAGCCCCTCCGACGAGGACACTGAAGCTTTCTTT. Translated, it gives CASSPSDEDTEAFF.

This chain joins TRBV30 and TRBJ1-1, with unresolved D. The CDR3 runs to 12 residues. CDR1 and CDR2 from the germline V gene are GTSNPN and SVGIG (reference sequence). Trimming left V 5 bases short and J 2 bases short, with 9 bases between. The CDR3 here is CAWAGLNTEAFF. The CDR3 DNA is TGTGCCTGGGCTGGGCTTAACACTGAAGCTTTCTTT.

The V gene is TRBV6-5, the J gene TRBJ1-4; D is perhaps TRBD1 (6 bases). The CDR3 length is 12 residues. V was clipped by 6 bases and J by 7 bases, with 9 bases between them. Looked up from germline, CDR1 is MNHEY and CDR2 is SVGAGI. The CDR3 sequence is CASSQGSEKLFF. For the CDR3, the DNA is TGTGCCAGCAGCCAGGGGAGTGAAAAACTGTTTTTT.

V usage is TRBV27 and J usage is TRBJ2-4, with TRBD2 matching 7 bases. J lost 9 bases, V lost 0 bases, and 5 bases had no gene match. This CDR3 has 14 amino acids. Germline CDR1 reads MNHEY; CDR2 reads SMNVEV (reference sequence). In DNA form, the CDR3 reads TGTGCCAGCAGTTTATCCGGCGGGGGAGGCATTCAGTACTTC. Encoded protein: CASSLSGGGGIQYF.

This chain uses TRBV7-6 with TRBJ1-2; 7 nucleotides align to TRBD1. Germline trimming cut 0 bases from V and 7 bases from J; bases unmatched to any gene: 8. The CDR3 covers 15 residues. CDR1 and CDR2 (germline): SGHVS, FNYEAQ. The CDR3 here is CASSLAPTGQGGYTF. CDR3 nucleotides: TGTGCCAGCAGCTTAGCCCCGACAGGGCAGGGTGGCTACACCTTC.

The CDR3 protein is CASGGDYEKLFF. The CDR3 nucleotides are TGTGCCAGCGGGGGGGACTATGAAAAACTGTTTTTT. The rearrangement joins TRBV9 to TRBJ1-4; D possibly corresponds to TRBD1 (5 bases). Germline CDR1 is SGDLS and CDR2 is YYNGEE. V shed 7 bases and J shed 6 bases, with 10 bases lying between them. This CDR3 has 12 residues.

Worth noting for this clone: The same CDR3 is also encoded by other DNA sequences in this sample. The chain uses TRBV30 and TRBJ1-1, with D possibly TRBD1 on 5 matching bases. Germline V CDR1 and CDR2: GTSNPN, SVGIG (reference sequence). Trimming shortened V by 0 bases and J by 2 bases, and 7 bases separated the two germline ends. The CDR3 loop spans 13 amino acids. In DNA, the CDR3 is TGTGCCTGGAGTGTTGACAGTAACACTGAAGCTTTCTTT. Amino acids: CAWSVDSNTEAFF.

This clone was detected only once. Here the CDR3 reads CASSIAHVPLSGNTIYF. CDR3 sequence (DNA): TGTGCCAGTAGTATCGCGCACGTACCCCTCTCTGGAAACACCATATATTTT. The chain carries TRBV19 and TRBJ1-3; the D is unclear. The CDR3 consists of 17 residues. Trimming pared 3 bases from V and 0 bases from J, leaving 15 bases between. The germline V gene encodes CDR1 LNHDA and CDR2 SQIVND (reference sequence).

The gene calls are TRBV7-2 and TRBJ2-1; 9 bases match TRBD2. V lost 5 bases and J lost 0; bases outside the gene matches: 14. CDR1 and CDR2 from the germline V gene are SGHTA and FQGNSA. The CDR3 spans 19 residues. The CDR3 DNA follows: TGTGCCAGCAGCGCCCTCGGGCTAGCGGGGCTAAGCTCCTACAATGAGCAGTTCTTC. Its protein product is CASSALGLAGLSSYNEQFF.

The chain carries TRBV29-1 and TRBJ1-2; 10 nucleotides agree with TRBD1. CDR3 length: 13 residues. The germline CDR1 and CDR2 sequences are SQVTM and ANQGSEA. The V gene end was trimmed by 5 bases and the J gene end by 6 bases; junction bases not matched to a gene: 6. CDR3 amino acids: CSVQGQGQDGYTF. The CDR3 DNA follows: TGCAGCGTTCAGGGACAGGGGCAGGATGGCTACACCTTC.

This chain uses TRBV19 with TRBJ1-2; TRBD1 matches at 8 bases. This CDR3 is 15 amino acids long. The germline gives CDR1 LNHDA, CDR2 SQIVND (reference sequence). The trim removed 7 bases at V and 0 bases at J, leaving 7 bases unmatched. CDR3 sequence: CASIRRQGTNYGYTF. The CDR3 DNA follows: TGTGCCAGTATCCGGAGACAGGGGACTAACTATGGCTACACCTTC.

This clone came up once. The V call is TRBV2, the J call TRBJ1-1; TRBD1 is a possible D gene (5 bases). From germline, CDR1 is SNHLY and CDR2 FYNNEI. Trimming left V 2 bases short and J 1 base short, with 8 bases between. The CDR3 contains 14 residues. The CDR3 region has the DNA TGTGCCAGCAGTGAATCTCAGGGGAACACTGAAGCTTTCTTT. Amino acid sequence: CASSESQGNTEAFF.

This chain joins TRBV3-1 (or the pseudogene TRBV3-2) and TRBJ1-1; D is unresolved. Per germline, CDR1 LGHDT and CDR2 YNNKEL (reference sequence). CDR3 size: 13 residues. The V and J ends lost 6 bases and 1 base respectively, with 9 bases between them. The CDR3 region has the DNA TGTGCCAGCAGGGCGACATGGAACACTGAAGCTTTCTTT. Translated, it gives CASRATWNTEAFF.

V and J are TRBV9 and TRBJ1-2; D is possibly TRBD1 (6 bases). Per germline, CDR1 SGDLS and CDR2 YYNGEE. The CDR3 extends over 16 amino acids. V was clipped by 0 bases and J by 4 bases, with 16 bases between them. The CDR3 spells CASSVAWDIESYGYTF. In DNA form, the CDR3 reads TGTGCCAGCAGCGTAGCTTGGGACATCGAAAGCTATGGCTACACCTTC.

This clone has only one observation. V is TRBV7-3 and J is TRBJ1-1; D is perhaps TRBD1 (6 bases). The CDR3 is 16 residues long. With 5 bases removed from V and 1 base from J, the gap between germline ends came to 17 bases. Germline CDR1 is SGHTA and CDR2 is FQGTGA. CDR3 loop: CASSQTHLGGNTEAFF. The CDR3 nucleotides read TGTGCCAGCAGCCAAACTCACTTAGGGGGGAACACTGAAGCTTTCTTT.

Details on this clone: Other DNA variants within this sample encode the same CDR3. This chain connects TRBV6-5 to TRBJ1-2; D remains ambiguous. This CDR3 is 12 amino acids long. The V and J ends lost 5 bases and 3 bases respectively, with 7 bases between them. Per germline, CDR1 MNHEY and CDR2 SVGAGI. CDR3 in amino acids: CASSPGDYGYTF. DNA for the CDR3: TGTGCCAGCAGTCCCGGGGACTATGGCTACACCTTC.

This CDR3 reads CASSEGRNSPLHF. The CDR3 region has the DNA TGCGCCAGCAGCGAGGGCCGTAATTCACCCCTCCACTTT. The V call is TRBV5-1, the J call TRBJ1-6; D unresolved. From germline, CDR1 is SGHRS and CDR2 YFSETQ. This CDR3 comprises 13 residues. The ends were cut back, 4 bases at V and 6 bases at J, with 8 bases in the middle.

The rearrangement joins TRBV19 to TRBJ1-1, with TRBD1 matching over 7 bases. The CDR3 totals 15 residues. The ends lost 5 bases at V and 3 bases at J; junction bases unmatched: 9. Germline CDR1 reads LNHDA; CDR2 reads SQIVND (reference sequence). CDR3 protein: CASSPRQGYDTEAFF. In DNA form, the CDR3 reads TGTGCCAGTAGTCCACGACAGGGATACGACACTGAAGCTTTCTTT.